The 23 T cell receptor beta chains reported below all come from one sample, sequenced in a study of blood T cell repertoires in COVID-19. Repertoires were generated with immunoSEQ multiplex PCR, while TCRdb's copy carries only in-frame clones and drops some. The sample lists about 250,000 clones, 70% to 85% occurring once. Sequencing was carried out using peripheral blood. All receptors derive from a woman aged 40 to 49 with active or convalescent COVID-19.

The CDR3 DNA follows: TGTGCCAGCAGCGCCAGGACAGGACTTGGAAACACCATATATTTT. This codes for CASSARTGLGNTIYF. The gene calls are TRBV9 and TRBJ1-3; 7 bases are shared with TRBD1. Germline CDR1 and CDR2: SGDLS and YYNGEE. The CDR3 covers 15 residues. The junction had 6 bases not matched to a gene; V was cut back by 3 bases and J by 3 bases.

This clone has only one observation. The CDR3 region has the DNA TGTGCCTTCACAGGGGGGGTTTATAACTATGGCTACACCTTC. Amino acid sequence: CAFTGGVYNYGYTF. This sequence joins TRBV30 and TRBJ1-2; 8 bases match TRBD1. J gave up 1 base and V 7 bases, and 8 bases lay outside the gene matches. Germline CDR1 is GTSNPN and CDR2 is SVGIG (reference sequence). The CDR3 runs to 14 residues.

The chain couples TRBV29-1 to TRBJ2-1; D call uncertain. This CDR3 is built from 14 residues. Trimming removed 7 bases from V and 0 bases from J, with 13 bases in between. Germline values: CDR1 SQVTM, CDR2 ANQGSEA. CDR3 sequence: CSGATPPSYNEQFF. The CDR3, as DNA: TGCAGCGGGGCGACGCCGCCCTCCTACAATGAGCAGTTCTTC.

The V gene is TRBV5-4, the J gene TRBJ1-2, with D hard to call. Germline-derived CDR1 and CDR2 are SGHNT and YYREEE (reference sequence). Trimming cost V 0 bases and J 7 bases, with 10 bases left between them. This CDR3 has 13 residues. The CDR3 reads CASSLVEGRGYTF. For the CDR3, the DNA is TGTGCCAGCAGCTTGGTTGAGGGTCGTGGCTACACCTTC. The full variable domain, completed using reference TRBV5-4 and TRBJ1-2, is ETGVTQSPTHLIKTRGQQVTLRCSSQSGHNTVSWYQQALGQGPQFIFQYYREEENGRGNFPPRFSGLQFPNYSSELNVNALELDDSALYLCASSLVEGRGYTFGSGTRLTVV.

The rearrangement links TRBV2 to TRBJ1-2; TRBD1 aligns across 9 bases. Trimming took 4 bases from V and 8 from J; bases not matched to a gene: 5. This CDR3 has 13 amino acids. The germline V gene has CDR1 SNHLY and CDR2 FYNNEI. CDR3: CASSAGTGKGYTF. CDR3 nucleotide sequence: TGTGCCAGCAGTGCCGGGACAGGGAAAGGCTACACCTTC.

The chain joins TRBV28 to TRBJ1-1, with D maybe TRBD1 (5 bases). The germline V and J ends were trimmed by 6 bases and 14 bases, with 22 bases remaining between them. Germline values: CDR1 MDHEN, CDR2 SYDVKM. The CDR3 runs 13 residues. The CDR3 is CASSTPSGGTVFF. The DNA for the CDR3 is TGTGCCAGCAGCACCCCCAGTGGCGGGACGGTATTCTTT.

The chain links TRBV19 to TRBJ1-3, with D possibly matching TRBD1 (6 bases). The CDR3 has 15 amino acids. V lost 3 bases to trimming and J lost 0 bases, with 9 bases between them. Germline CDR1 reads LNHDA; CDR2 reads SQIVND (reference sequence). The CDR3 bases are TGTGCCAGTAGTATGGGGGCAGCCTCTGGAAACACCATATATTTT. Encoded protein: CASSMGAASGNTIYF.

This clone was recorded a few times. The rearrangement uses TRBV25-1 and TRBJ2-3; the D gene is possibly TRBD2 (5 bases). The CDR3 is made up of 14 amino acids. CDR1 is MGHDK, CDR2 SYGVNS, per germline. V lost 2 bases and J 3 bases, leaving 9 bases between the germline ends. CDR3: CASSEQTGTDTQYF. CDR3 DNA: TGTGCCAGCAGTGAACAGACGGGAACAGATACGCAGTATTTT. The full variable domain, rest sourced from reference TRBV25-1 and TRBJ2-3, is EADIYQTPRYLVIGTGKKITLECSQTMGHDKMYWYQQDPGMELHLIHYSYGVNSTEKGDLSSESTVSRIRTEHFPLTLESARPSHTSQYLCASSEQTGTDTQYFGPGTRLTVL.

This rearrangement joins TRBV5-1 to TRBJ2-7, with 12 nucleotides matching TRBD1. Germline V gives CDR1 SGHRS, CDR2 YFSETQ. With V trimmed by 3 bases and J by 2 bases, 15 bases remained unmatched. CDR3 length: 19 amino acids. Here the CDR3 reads CASSSWDRGRGMTTYEQYF. The CDR3 DNA sequence: TGCGCCAGCAGCTCTTGGGACAGGGGGCGAGGTATGACCACCTACGAGCAGTACTTC.

The J gene is TRBJ1-3, the V gene TRBV7-9; 9 bases line up with TRBD1. The germline gives CDR1 SEHNR, CDR2 FQNEAQ (reference sequence). This CDR3 contains 15 residues. The V and J ends lost 6 bases and 2 bases, in that order; junction bases with no gene match: 5. The CDR3 sequence is CASSPDRGAGNTIYF. CDR3 coding DNA: TGTGCCAGCAGTCCGGACAGGGGTGCTGGAAACACCATATATTTT.

V usage is TRBV3-1 (or the pseudogene TRBV3-2) and J usage is TRBJ2-5, with a possible D match to TRBD2 (6 bases). CDR1 LGHDT and CDR2 YNNKEL come from the germline V gene (reference sequence). The CDR3 loop spans 14 amino acids. V gave up 0 bases and J gave up 4 bases, with 9 bases separating them. CDR3 nucleotides: TGTGCCAGCAGCCAAGATATGGGGGGAGAGACCCAGTACTTC. Translation gives CASSQDMGGETQYF.

This clone was detected a few times. The rearrangement joins TRBV6-6 to TRBJ2-2; tentative D call: TRBD2 (5 bases). V was cut by 5 bases and J by 1 base, with 8 bases left in between. Per germline, CDR1 MNHNY and CDR2 SVGAGI (reference sequence). There are 14 residues in the CDR3. The CDR3 DNA reads TGTGCCAGCAGTGCAGCGGAGAACACCGGGGAGCTGTTTTTT. It codes for CASSAAENTGELFF.

The chain joins TRBV29-1 to TRBJ1-1; no clear D gene. Germline V gene data show CDR1 as SQVTM and CDR2 as ANQGSEA. Trimming cost V 2 bases and J 5 bases, with 12 bases left between them. The CDR3 contains 13 residues. The DNA for the CDR3 is TGCAGCGTTGAAAAGGAGAGTGGGACTGAAGCTTTCTTT. Translated, it gives CSVEKESGTEAFF.

The rearrangement links TRBV3-1 (or the pseudogene TRBV3-2) to TRBJ2-1; no definite D call. The germline gives CDR1 LGHDT, CDR2 YNNKEL (reference sequence). V gave up 4 bases and J gave up 4 bases, with 20 bases separating them. This CDR3 region has 17 residues. The CDR3 DNA is TGTGCCAGCAGCCCGCGCCCCCAAATTTATATATACAATGAGCAGTTCTTC. Protein sequence: CASSPRPQIYIYNEQFF.

V is TRBV9 and J is TRBJ2-5, with a weak D call TRBD2 (6 bases). V dropped 0 bases and J dropped 3 bases, with 6 bases sitting between them. The length of the CDR3 is 13 residues. Germline-derived CDR1 and CDR2 are SGDLS and YYNGEE. The CDR3 nucleotides read TGTGCCAGCAGCGTAGCGGGGGAAGAGACCCAGTACTTC. This gives the protein CASSVAGEETQYF.

The V and J genes are TRBV6-6 and TRBJ1-3, with D possibly matching TRBD1 (6 bases). V was shortened by 5 bases and J by 0 bases, with 14 bases between the two germline ends. The CDR3 has 16 amino acids. The germline gives CDR1 MNHNY, CDR2 SVGAGI (reference sequence). DNA of the CDR3: TGTGCCAGCAGTACCGACAGGCGCTACTCTGGAAACACCATATATTTT. As protein: CASSTDRRYSGNTIYF.

This clone showed up just a few times. V and J are TRBV4-2 and TRBJ1-1; D not certain. V lost 5 bases to trimming and J lost 1 base, with 11 bases between them. Germline CDR1 and CDR2: LGHNA and YNFKEQ. The CDR3 has 14 amino acids. CDR3 residues: CASSARRGNTEAFF. The DNA of the CDR3 is TGTGCCAGCAGCGCCCGACGGGGGAACACTGAAGCTTTCTTT.

The J gene is TRBJ2-1, the V gene TRBV24-1, with 9 positions matching TRBD2. The V and J ends lost 4 bases and 5 bases, in that order; junction bases with no gene match: 2. Per the germline V gene, CDR1 is KGHDR and CDR2 is SFDVKD. The CDR3 covers 14 residues. The CDR3 nucleotides read TGTGCCACCAGTGAGCTAGCGGGGCACAATGAGCAGTTCTTC. Protein product: CATSELAGHNEQFF.

V usage is TRBV10-1 and J usage is TRBJ2-2; D may be TRBD1 (7 bases). Between the trimmed V and J ends, which lost 4 bases and 0 bases, there was a span of 15 bases. The CDR3 is 17 amino acids. Per the germline V gene, CDR1 is WNHNN and CDR2 is SYGVQD (reference sequence). The CDR3: CASSGGAGTANTGELFF. The DNA of the CDR3 is TGCGCCAGCAGTGGGGGGGCCGGGACAGCGAACACCGGGGAGCTGTTTTTT.

The DNA of the CDR3 is TGTGCCAGCAGTTTAGGGACTTTCGCTGAAGCTTTCTTT. Its translation is CASSLGTFAEAFF. The chain combines TRBV12-3 or TRBV12-4 with TRBJ1-1; unclear D gene. The CDR3 contains 13 residues. The V and J ends lost 1 base and 6 bases respectively, with 9 bases between them.

The V call is TRBV27, the J call TRBJ1-2, with D maybe TRBD1 (5 bases). Germline V gives CDR1 MNHEY, CDR2 SMNVEV (reference sequence). Deletions cut 2 bases from V and 7 bases from J, with 14 bases between. This CDR3 contains 14 residues. Written as DNA, the CDR3 is TGTGCCAGCAGTTTACTCGGGAGTCAGGGTGGCTACACCTTC. This codes for CASSLLGSQGGYTF.

The chain has TRBV11-1 and TRBJ2-2; TRBD1 matches at 7 bases. The germline CDR1 and CDR2 sequences are SGHAT and FQDESV (reference sequence). The V and J ends lost 1 base and 4 bases, in that order; junction bases with no gene match: 6. CDR3 length: 16 amino acids. CDR3 in amino acids: CASSLDVTGFTGELFF. CDR3 DNA sequence: TGTGCCAGCAGCTTAGACGTGACAGGGTTCACCGGGGAGCTGTTTTTT.

The CDR3 bases are TGTGCCAGCAGTGTCTCGGGAGGTGCAGGCCAGCCCCAGCATTTT. This sequence encodes CASSVSGGAGQPQHF. This chain uses TRBV2 with TRBJ1-5; D ambiguous. CDR3 length equals 15 residues. Germline V gene data show CDR1 as SNHLY and CDR2 as FYNNEI. Trimming pared 4 bases from V and 7 bases from J, leaving 17 bases between.